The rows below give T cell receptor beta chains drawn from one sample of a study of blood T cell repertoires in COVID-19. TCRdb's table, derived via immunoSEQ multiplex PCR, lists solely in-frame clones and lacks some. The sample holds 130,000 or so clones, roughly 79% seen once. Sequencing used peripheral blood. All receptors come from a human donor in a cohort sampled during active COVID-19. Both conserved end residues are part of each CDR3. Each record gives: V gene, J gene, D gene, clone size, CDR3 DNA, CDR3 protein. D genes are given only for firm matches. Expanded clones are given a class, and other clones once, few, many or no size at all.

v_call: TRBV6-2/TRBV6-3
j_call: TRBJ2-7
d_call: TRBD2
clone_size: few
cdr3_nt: TGTGCCAGCAGTTCAGATAGCGGGGGCATCTCCTACGAGCAGTACTTC
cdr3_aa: CASSSDSGGISYEQYF

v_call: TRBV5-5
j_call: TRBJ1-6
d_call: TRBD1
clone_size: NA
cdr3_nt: TGTGCCAGCAGCCCCGCCCGGACAGGGGGGAATAATTCACCCCTCCACTTT
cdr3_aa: CASSPARTGGNNSPLHF

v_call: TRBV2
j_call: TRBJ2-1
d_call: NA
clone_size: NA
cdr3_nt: TGTGCCAGCAGGGAGATTTACAATGAGCAGTTCTTC
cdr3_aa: CASREIYNEQFF

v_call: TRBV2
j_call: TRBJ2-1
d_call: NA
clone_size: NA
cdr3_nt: TGTGCCAGCAGTGAAGGAGGACTCATCGAGGGTTATGAGCAGTTCTTC
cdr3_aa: CASSEGGLIEGYEQFF

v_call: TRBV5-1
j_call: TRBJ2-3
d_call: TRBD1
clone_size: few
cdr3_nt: TGCGCCAGCAGCTTGGTGACAGGGATGGCACCAGATACGCAGTATTTT
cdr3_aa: CASSLVTGMAPDTQYF

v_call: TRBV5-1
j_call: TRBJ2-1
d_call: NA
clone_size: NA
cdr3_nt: TGCGCCTCATCCCCTAGCTACAATGAGCAGTTCTTC
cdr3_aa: CASSPSYNEQFF

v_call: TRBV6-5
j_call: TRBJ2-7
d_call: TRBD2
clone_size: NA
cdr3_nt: TGTGCCAGCAGTTATATGGCTAGCGGGGAATACGAGCAGTACTTC
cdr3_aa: CASSYMASGEYEQYF

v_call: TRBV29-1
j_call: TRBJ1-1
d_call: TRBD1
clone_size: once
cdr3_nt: TGCAGCGTCCGACAGGGTGACACTGAAGCTTTCTTT
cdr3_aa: CSVRQGDTEAFF

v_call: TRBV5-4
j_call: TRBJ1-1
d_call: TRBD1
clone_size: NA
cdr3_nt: TGTGCCAGCAGCCAGGACAGGGCCAACACTGAAGCTTTCTTT
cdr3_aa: CASSQDRANTEAFF

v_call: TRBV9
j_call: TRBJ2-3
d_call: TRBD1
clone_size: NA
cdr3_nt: TGTGCCAGCAGCGCGGTACAGGGGGCTGGCACAGATACGCAGTATTTT
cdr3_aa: CASSAVQGAGTDTQYF

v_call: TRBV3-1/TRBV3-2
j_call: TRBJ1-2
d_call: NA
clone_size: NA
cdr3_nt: TGTGCCAGCAGCCAGGGGGGGGCAGGTGGCTACACCTTC
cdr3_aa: CASSQGGAGGYTF

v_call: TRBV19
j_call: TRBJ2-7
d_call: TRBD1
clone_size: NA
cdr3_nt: TGTGCCAGTAGTATAGGACAGGGGAGGTACGAGCAGTACTTC
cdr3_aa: CASSIGQGRYEQYF

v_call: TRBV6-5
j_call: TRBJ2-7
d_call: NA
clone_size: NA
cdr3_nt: TGTGCCAGCAGTTACGACAGAGACTCCTACGAGCAGTACTTC
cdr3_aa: CASSYDRDSYEQYF

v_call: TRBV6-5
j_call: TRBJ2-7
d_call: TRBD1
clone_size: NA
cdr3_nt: TGTGCCAGCAGACGGCTCCGGGACAGAGCCTACGAGCAGTACTTC
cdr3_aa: CASRRLRDRAYEQYF

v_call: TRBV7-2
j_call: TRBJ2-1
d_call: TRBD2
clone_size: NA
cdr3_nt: TGTGCCAGCAGCCTTAGCGGGGGGATTCTAAATGAGCAGTTCTTC
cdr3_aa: CASSLSGGILNEQFF

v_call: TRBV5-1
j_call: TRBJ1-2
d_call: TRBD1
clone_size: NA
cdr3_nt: TGCGCCAGCAGCTTGGGTGACAGGGGAGTCCATGGCTACACCTTC
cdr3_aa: CASSLGDRGVHGYTF

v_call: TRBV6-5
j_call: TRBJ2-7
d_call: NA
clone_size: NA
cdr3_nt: TGTGCCAGCAGATCCCTCAGGATACCCTACTACGAGCAGTACTTC
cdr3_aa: CASRSLRIPYYEQYF

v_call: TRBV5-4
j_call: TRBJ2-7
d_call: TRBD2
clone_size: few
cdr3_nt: TGTGCCAGCAGCCTACGGACTAGCGGGGGCCTTGGTGAGCAGTACTTC
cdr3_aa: CASSLRTSGGLGEQYF

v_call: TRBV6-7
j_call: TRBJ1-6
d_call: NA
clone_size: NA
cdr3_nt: TGTGCCAGCAAAGGTGATCGACAGTATAATTCACCCCTCCACTTT
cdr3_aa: CASKGDRQYNSPLHF

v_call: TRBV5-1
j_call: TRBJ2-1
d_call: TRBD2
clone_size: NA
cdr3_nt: TGCGCCAGCAGCTCCTTTAGCGGGGCGGCCTACAATGAGCAGTTCTTC
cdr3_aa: CASSSFSGAAYNEQFF

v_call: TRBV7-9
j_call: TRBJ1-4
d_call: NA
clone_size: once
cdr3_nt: TGTGCCACCTTAAGCCCTGATGAAAAACTGTTTTTT
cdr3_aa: CATLSPDEKLFF

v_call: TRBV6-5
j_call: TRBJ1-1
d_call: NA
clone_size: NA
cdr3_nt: TGTGCCAGCAGTTACTCAGCAGGGATAAGGAACACTGAAGCTTTCTTT
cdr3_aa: CASSYSAGIRNTEAFF

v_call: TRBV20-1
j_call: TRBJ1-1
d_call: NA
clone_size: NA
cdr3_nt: TGCAGTGTTGAGGGGAACACTGAAGCTTTCTTT
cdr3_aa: CSVEGNTEAFF

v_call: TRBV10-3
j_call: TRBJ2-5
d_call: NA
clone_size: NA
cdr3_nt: TGTGCCATCAGTGCGGGGGAGGAGACCCAGTACTTC
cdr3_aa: CAISAGEETQYF

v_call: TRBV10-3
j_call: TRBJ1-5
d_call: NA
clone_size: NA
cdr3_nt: TGTGCCATCAGTGAAATCGGGGGGGAACATCAGCCCCAGCATTTT
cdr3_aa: CAISEIGGEHQPQHF

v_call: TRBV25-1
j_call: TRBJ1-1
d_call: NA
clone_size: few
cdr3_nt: TGTGCCAGCCGCGGGGGGTCTTTTGTGGCTTTCTTT
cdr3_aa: CASRGGSFVAFF

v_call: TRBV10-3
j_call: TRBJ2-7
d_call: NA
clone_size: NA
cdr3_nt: TGTGCCACTACAGGGGAGGTTTCCTACGAGCAGTACTTC
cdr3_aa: CATTGEVSYEQYF

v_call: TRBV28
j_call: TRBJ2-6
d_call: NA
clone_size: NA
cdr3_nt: TGTGCCAGCAGTCGGGGGGCCCGCTCTGGGGCCAACGTCCTGACTTTC
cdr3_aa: CASSRGARSGANVLTF

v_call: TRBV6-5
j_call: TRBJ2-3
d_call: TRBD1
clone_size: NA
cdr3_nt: TGTGCCAGCAGTTACTCGGGACAGGGGCGGGGAGATACGCAGTATTTT
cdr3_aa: CASSYSGQGRGDTQYF

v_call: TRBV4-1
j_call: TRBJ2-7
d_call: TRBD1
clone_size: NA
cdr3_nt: TGCGCCAGCAGCCAAGATAGAGGCAGGGGGCGCGAGCAGTACTTC
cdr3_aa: CASSQDRGRGREQYF

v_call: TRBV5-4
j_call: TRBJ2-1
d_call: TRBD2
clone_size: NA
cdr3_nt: TGTGCCAGCAGCTTCCAGCGGGGGGCCTACAATGAGCAGTTCTTC
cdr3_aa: CASSFQRGAYNEQFF

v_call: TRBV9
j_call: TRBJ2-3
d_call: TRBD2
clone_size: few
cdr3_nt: TGTGCCAGCAGCCTACTAGCGGAGACCACAGATACGCAGTATTTT
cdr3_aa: CASSLLAETTDTQYF

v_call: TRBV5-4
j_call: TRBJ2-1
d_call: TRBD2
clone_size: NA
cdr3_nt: TGTGCCAGCAGCCTACACGCGGGACTAGCGGGGAATGAGCAGTTCTTC
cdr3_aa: CASSLHAGLAGNEQFF

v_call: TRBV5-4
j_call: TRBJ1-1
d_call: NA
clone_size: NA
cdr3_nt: TGTGCCAGCAGCGACGGACGGGAGAACACTGAAGCTTTCTTT
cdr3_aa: CASSDGRENTEAFF

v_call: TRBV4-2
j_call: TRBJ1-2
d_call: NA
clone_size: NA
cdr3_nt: TGTGCCAGCAGCCAAGATGCAGGGGATAACTATGGCTACACCTTC
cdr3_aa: CASSQDAGDNYGYTF

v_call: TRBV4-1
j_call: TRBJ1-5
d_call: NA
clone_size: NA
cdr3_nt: TGCGCCAGCAGCCAAGATCAAGGGGATGATCAGCCCCAGCATTTT
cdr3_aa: CASSQDQGDDQPQHF

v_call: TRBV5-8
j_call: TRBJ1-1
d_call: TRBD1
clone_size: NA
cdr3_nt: TGTGCCAGCAGCTCCCTTTCCGGGACAGGACTGAACACTGAAGCTTTCTTT
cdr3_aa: CASSSLSGTGLNTEAFF

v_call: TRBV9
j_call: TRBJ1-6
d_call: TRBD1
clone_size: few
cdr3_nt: TGTGCCAGCAGCTCGGACAGGGAAGGCTCACCCCTCCACTTT
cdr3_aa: CASSSDREGSPLHF

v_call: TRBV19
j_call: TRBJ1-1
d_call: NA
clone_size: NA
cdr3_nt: TGTGCCAGTAGTATTCGGCAGGGGCTTACTGAAGCTTTCTTT
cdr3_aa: CASSIRQGLTEAFF

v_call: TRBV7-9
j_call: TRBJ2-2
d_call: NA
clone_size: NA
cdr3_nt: TGTGCCAGCAGCTTATTGGTGGGGTCCGGAGGTCTAACCGGGGAGCTGTTTTTT
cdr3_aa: CASSLLVGSGGLTGELFF

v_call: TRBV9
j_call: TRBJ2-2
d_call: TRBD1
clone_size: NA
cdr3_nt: TGTGCCAGCAGCGGGGGACAGTCGAGGGAGCTGTTTTTT
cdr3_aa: CASSGGQSRELFF

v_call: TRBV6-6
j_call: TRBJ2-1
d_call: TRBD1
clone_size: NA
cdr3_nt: TGTGCCAGCAGTCGCCGACAGGGGAGGAGAGGGTCCTACAATGAGCAGTTCTTC
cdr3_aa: CASSRRQGRRGSYNEQFF

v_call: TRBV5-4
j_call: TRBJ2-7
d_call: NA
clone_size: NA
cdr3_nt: TGTGCCAGCAGCTCTAACCTGGAGAGGGTGGGCGAGCAGTACTTC
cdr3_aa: CASSSNLERVGEQYF

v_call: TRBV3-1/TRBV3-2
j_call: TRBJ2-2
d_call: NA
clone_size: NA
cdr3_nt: TGTCCCACCAGCCACGGGGGCGGGGGAAGAACCGGGGAGCTGTTTTTT
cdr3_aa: CPTSHGGGGRTGELFF

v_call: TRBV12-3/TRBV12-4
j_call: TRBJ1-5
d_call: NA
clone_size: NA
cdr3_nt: TGTGCCAGCACCGCCGGGAGCAATCAGCCCCAGCATTTT
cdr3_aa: CASTAGSNQPQHF

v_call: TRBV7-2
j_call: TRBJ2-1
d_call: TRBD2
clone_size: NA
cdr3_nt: TGTGCCAGCAGCCCCCGACTAGCGGGGGGCGTGGATGAGCAGTTCTTC
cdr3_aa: CASSPRLAGGVDEQFF

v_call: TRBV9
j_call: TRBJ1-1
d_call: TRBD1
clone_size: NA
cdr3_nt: TGTGCCAGCAGCGTGACAGGGTACACTGAAGCTTTCTTT
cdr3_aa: CASSVTGYTEAFF

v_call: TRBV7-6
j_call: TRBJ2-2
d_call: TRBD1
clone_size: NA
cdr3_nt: TGTGCCAGCAGCGCCTACAGGGGGCGCGGGACCGGGGAGCTGTTTTTT
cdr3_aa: CASSAYRGRGTGELFF

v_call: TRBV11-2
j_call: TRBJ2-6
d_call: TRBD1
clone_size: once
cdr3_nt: TGTGCCAGCTCCGGGACAGGAGGGCTCTTGCTGACTTTC
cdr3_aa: CASSGTGGLLLTF

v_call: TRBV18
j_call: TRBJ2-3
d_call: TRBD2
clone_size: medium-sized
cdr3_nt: TGTGCCAGCTCACCAGACGGCGGGGGGACTACAGATACGCAGTATTTT
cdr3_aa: CASSPDGGGTTDTQYF